The subject of this entry is one TCR beta chain. The target antigen is unknown. The trim removed 0 bases at V and 8 bases at J, leaving 8 bases unmatched. The CDR3 is 16 residues long. Germline CDR1 reads SGHDT; CDR2 reads YYEEEE. The authors split each subset's genomic DNA evenly across several immunoSEQ plates. The data were produced by immunoSEQ multiplex PCR, yet TCRdb's version contains in-frame clones alone and is incomplete. Counted here are more than 400,000 clones, around 96% occurring once; the ten biggest clones make up about 0.06%. This sample is part of a study of shared clonotypes between healthy human individuals. Whole-study findings and limits: A handful of donors shared around 5.1% of their naive CD4 clonotypes. Represented diversity, genetic and exposure-history alike, was limited by few donors. Clonotypes which were not shared had lower generation probabilities than clonotypes that all four donors shared.

The TCR originated in a woman aged 25 to 39 in good health. The chain carries TRBV5-6 and TRBJ2-2; 9 nucleotides line up with TRBD2. The specimen sequenced was naive CD4+ T cells sorted from blood. Subset defined: CD45RA+ positively selected. The CDR3 sequence: CASSLAFSGSSGELFF. The CDR3 bases are TGTGCCAGCAGCTTGGCGTTTAGCGGGAGTTCTGGGGAGCTGTTTTTT.